This T cell receptor (beta chain) was found in a study of cytomegalovirus exposure and HLA in healthy donors. Study results and limitations: Segments of the TCR beta V type were, in most cases, productive about 90% or about 30% of the time in an earlier analysis.

This PCR relied on a set of 60 Vbeta primers and 13 Jbeta primers. This table comes from immunoSEQ multiplex PCR, and its TCRdb copy is limited to in-frame clones, with some not included. The sample lists fewer than 200,000 clones, roughly 10% seen once, with less than 1.5% in the top ten. This clone came up a few times. What it binds is unknown. Per the germline V gene, CDR1 is LGHNA and CDR2 is YNFKEQ. Unmatched junction bases numbered 9, after V lost 0 bases and J lost 5 bases. The CDR3 totals 19 residues. Sequencing was carried out using PBMCs. The receptor comes from a woman under 40 in good health and CMV-seropositive. This chain joins TRBV4-2 and TRBJ2-5; 16 nucleotides match TRBD2. As DNA, the CDR3 is TGTGCCAGCAGCCAAGATTGGGGGACTAGCGGGAGGGCCACGGAGACCCAGTACTTC. Translating gives CASSQDWGTSGRATETQYF.